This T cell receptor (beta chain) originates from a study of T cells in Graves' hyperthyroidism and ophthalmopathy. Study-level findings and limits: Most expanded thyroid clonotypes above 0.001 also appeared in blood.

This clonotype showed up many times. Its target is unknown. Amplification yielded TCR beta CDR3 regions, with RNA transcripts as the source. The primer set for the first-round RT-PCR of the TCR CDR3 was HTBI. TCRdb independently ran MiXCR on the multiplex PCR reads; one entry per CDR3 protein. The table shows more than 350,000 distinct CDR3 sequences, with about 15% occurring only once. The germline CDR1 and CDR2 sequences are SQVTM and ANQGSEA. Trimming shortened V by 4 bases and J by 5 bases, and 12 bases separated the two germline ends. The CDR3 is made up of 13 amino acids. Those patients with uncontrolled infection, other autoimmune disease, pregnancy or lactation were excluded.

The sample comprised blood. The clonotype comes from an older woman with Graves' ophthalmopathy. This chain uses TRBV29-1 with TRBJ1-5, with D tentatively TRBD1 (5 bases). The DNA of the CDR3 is TGCAGCGTTGGCCAGGGTTGGGATCAGCCCCAGCATTTT. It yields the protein CSVGQGWDQPQHF.